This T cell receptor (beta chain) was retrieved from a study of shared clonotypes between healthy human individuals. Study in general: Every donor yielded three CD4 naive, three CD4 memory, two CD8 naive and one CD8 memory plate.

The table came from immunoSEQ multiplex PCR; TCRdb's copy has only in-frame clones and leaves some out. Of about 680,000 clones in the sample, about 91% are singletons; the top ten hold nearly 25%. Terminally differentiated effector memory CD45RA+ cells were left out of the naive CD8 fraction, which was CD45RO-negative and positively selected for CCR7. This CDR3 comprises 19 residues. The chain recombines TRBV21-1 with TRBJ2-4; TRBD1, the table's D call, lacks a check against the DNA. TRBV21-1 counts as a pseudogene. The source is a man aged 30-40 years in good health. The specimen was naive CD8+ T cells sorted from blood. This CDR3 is CASSFRGSFCPVAKNIQYF. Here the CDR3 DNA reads TGTGCCAGCAGCTTCAGGGGATCATTTTGTCCGGTAGCCAAAAACATTCAGTACTTC.